The sequence of this TCR beta chain was determined in a study of blood T cell repertoires in COVID-19. The overall study: The samples span acute and convalescent COVID-19 from the United States, Italy and Spain. PBMCs, B-cell-depleted T cells, or T cells provided the cDNA or gDNA that made up the material.

Under the authors' procedure: Cell counts per sample came from amplifying reference gene primers. Using immunoSEQ multiplex PCR, the repertoire was profiled, and TCRdb retains in-frame clones only, with some absent. V and J calls and clone size are copied from that table; D and trimming were computed from the DNA. Of some 700,000 clones listed, approximately 90% are singletons. This CDR3 comprises 15 residues. CDR1 and CDR2 from the germline V gene are LNHDA and SQIVND (reference sequence). V trimming: 3 bases; J trimming: 7 bases; junction bases outside the gene matches: 10. The rearrangement links TRBV19 to TRBJ1-2; 8 bases are a match to TRBD1. The clonotype was recovered from a woman aged 18-29 years with acute or convalescent COVID-19. Sequencing used peripheral blood. In nucleotides, the CDR3 is TGTGCCAGTAGTATTTATCAGGGGGCCCCGGCTGGCTACACCTTC. It encodes CASSIYQGAPAGYTF.